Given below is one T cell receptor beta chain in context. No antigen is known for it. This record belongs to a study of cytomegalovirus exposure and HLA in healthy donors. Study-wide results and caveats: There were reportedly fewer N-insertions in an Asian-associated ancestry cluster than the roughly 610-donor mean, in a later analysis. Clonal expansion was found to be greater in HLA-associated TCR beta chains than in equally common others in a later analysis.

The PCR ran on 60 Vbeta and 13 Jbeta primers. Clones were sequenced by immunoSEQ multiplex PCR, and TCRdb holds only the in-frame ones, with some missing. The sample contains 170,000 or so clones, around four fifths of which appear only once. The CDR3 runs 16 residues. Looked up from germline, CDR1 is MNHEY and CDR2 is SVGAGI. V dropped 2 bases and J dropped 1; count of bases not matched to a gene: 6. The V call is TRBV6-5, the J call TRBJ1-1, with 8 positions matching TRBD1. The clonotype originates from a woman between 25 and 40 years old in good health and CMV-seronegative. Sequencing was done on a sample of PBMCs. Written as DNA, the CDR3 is TGTGCCAGCAGTTACGGGCTAGGACAGGGGAACACTGAAGCTTTCTTT. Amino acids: CASSYGLGQGNTEAFF.